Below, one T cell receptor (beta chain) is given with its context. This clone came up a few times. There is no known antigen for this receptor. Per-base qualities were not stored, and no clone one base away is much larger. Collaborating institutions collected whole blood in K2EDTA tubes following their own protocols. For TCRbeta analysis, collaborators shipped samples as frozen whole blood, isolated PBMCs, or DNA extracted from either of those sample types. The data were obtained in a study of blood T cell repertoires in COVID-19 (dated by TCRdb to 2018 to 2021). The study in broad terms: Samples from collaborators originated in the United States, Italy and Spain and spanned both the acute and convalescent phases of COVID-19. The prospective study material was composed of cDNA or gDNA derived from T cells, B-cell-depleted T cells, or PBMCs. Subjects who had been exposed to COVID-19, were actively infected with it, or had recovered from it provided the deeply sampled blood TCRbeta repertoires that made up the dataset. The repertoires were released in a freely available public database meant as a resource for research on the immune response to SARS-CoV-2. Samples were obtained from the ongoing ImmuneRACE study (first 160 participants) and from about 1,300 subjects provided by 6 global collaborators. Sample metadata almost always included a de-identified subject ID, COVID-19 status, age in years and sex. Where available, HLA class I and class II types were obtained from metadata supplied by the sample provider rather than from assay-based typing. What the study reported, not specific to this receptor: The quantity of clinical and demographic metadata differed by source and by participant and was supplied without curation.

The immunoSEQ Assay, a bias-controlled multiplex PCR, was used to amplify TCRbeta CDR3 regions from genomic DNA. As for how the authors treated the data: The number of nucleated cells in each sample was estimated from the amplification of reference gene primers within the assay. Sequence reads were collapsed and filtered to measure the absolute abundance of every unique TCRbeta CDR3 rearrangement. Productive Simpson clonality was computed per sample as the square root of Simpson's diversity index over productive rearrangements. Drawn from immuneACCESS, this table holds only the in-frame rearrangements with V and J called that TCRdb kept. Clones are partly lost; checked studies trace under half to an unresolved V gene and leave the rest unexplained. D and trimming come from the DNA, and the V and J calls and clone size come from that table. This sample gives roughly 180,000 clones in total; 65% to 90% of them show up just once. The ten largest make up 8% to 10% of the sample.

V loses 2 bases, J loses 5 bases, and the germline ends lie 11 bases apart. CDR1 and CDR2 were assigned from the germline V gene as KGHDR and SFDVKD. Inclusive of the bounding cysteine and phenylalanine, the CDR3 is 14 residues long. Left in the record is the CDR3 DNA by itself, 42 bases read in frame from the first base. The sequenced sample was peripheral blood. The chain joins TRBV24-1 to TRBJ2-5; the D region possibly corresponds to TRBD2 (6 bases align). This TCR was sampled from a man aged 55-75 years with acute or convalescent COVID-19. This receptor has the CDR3 CATSDSPGRETQYF. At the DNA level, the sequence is TGTGCCACCAGTGATTCTCCTGGGAGGGAGACCCAGTACTTC.